This T cell receptor (beta chain) appears in the sequencing data of a study of blood T cell repertoires in COVID-19. The overall study: Sources were T cells, B-cell-depleted T cells, or PBMCs; the material itself was cDNA or gDNA.

Here immunoSEQ multiplex PCR was the method, and the copy in TCRdb shows in-frame clones only, minus some. Found here are roughly 260,000 clones, 83% of them singletons; the top ten hold 3.6%. Germline V gene lookup returns CDR1 MNHEY and CDR2 SMNVEV (reference sequence). Between the trimmed V and J ends, which lost 3 bases and 10 bases, there was a span of 19 bases. The CDR3 is 16 amino acids. The chain combines TRBV27 with TRBJ1-6; possibly TRBD1 for D (5 bases). Material for sequencing was PBMCs or T cells enriched from blood (not recorded which). The TCR sequence derives from a woman in her forties who had been exposed to COVID-19. The CDR3 DNA sequence: TGTGCCAGCAGTTTGGTCAGGGCCGCCCTCGGGTCACCCCTCCACTTT. Translating it yields CASSLVRAALGSPLHF.